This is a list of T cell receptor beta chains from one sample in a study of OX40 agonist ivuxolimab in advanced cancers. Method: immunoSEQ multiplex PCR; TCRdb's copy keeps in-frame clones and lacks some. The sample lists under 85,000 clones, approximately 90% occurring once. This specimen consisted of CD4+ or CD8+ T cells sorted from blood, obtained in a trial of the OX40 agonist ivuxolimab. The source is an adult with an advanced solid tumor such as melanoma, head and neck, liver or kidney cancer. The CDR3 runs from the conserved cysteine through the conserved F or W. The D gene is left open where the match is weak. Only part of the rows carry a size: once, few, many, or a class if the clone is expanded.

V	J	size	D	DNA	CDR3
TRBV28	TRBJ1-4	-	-	TGTGCCAGCAGTCGTAGGGCCATCGGGACGGGCACTAATGAAAAACTGTTTTTT	CASSRRAIGTGTNEKLFF
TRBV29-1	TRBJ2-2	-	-	TGCAGCGTTCAAGTGGGCGTGACCGGGGAGCTGTTTTTT	CSVQVGVTGELFF
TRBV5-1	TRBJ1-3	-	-	TGCGCCAGCAGCCCGGGCGGGTCCGGAAACACCATATATTTT	CASSPGGSGNTIYF
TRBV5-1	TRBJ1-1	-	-	TGCGCCAGCAGCTTGGTTCAGGGCGGGTACACTGAAGCTTTCTTT	CASSLVQGGYTEAFF
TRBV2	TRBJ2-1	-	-	TGTGCCAGCAGCTCCTTCAAGAGCTCCTACAATGAGCAGTTCTTC	CASSSFKSSYNEQFF
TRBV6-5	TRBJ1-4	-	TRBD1	TGTGCAACGGGACAGCAAAGAGAAAAACTGTTTTTT	CATGQQREKLFF
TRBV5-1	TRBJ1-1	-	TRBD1	TGCGCCAGCAAATCAACGGCAGGGGGCACTGAAGCTTTCTTT	CASKSTAGGTEAFF
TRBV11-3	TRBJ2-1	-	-	TGTGCCAGCAGCTTAGACAGGTATGAGCAGTTCTTC	CASSLDRYEQFF
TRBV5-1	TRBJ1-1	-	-	TGCGCCAGCAGCATTGGACAGCTGAACACTGAAGCTTTCTTT	CASSIGQLNTEAFF
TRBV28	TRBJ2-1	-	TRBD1	TGTGCCAGCAGTAACTCCCGGGACAGGGTGGAATTCTTC	CASSNSRDRVEFF
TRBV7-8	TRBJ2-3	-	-	TGTGCCAGCAGCTTAGTAGATACGCAGTATTTT	CASSLVDTQYF
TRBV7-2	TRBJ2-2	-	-	TGTGCCAGCAGCTTAGAGGGGGGGAACACCGGGGAGCTGTTTTTT	CASSLEGGNTGELFF
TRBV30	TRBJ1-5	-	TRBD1	TGTGCCTGGGGGGACAGGGCGAATCAGCCCCAGCATTTT	CAWGDRANQPQHF
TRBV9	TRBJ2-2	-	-	TGTGCCAGCAGCGTCTCGATCAATGGAAACACCGGGGAGCTGTTTTTT	CASSVSINGNTGELFF
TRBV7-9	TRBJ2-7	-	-	TGTGCCAGCAGCTTAGGGGACTACGAGCAGTACTTC	CASSLGDYEQYF
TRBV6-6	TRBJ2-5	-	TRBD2	TGTGCCAGCACGAGGCGGGGGGCCGGAGAGACCCAGTACTTC	CASTRRGAGETQYF
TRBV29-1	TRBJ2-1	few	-	TGCAGCGTTGTTAGGGGGAGCTCCTACAATGAGCAGTTCTTC	CSVVRGSSYNEQFF
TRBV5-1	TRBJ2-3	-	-	TGCGCCAGCAGCTTGGCCGGGCAGAGCACAGATACGCAGTATTTT	CASSLAGQSTDTQYF
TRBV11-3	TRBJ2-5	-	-	TGTGCCAGCAGCTCTCAGCCCGGAGAGAGGCAGACCCAGTACTTC	CASSSQPGERQTQYF
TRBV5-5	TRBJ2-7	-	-	TGTGCCAGTTTTGGGAGCTCCTACGAGCAGTACTTC	CASFGSSYEQYF
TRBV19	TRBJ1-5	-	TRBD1	TGTGCCAGCAGAGCCTTCAGGGGGCCGTCCATGCCCCAGCATTTT	CASRAFRGPSMPQHF
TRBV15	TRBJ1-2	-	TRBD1	TGTGCCACCAGCAGAGATCTCGGACAGGGGGCTGGCTACACCTTC	CATSRDLGQGAGYTF
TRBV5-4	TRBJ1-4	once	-	TGTGCCAGCAGCTTGACCCGTCAAACACAGAATGAAAAACTGTTTTTT	CASSLTRQTQNEKLFF
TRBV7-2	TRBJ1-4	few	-	TGTGCCAGCAGCCCGGGACAATATGGTCCTAAGGAAAAACTGTTTTTT	CASSPGQYGPKEKLFF
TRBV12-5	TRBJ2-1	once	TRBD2	TGTGCTAGTGGCGGGGGGTTCGGTGAGCAGTTCTTC	CASGGGFGEQFF
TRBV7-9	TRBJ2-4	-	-	TGTGCCAGCAGCTTAGCTAGGAGTAACAAAAACATTCAGTACTTC	CASSLARSNKNIQYF
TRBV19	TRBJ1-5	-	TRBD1	TGTGCCAGTAGTATTCAGGGGGACGGTCAGCCCCAGCATTTT	CASSIQGDGQPQHF
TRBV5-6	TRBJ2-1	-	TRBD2	TGTGCCAGCAGCTTGGCGGGGGGGCCGCGCGGTGAGCAGTTCTTC	CASSLAGGPRGEQFF
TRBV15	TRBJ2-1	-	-	TGTGCCACCAGCAAACCACCGTGGGGTAGCGGAGGTTACAATGAGCAGTTCTTC	CATSKPPWGSGGYNEQFF
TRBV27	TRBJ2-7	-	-	TGTGCCAGCAGACTTCAGGGGTTGGACGAGCAGTACTTC	CASRLQGLDEQYF
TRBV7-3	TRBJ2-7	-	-	TGTGCCAGCAGCTTGGGCCAGGGATCGGACGAGCAGTACTTC	CASSLGQGSDEQYF
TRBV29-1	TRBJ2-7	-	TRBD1	TGCAGCGTTGGGGACAGTTACGAGCAGTACTTC	CSVGDSYEQYF
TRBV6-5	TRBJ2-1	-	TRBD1	TGTGCCAGCAGTTCGACAGGGGGCATCGGAGAGCAGTTCTTC	CASSSTGGIGEQFF
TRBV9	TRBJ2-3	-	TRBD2	TGTGCCAGCACCAGGGAGGGCCCTCAGTATTTT	CASTREGPQYF
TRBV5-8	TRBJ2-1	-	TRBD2	TGTGCCAGCAGCGCGATACGTAGGACTAGCGGCCACAATGAGCAGTTCTTC	CASSAIRRTSGHNEQFF
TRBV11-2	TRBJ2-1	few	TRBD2	TGTGCCAGCAGCTTAGAGGCTAGCGGGGGACAGTTCTTC	CASSLEASGGQFF
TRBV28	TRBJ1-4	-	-	TGTGCCAGCAGTTTCTCCACTAATGAAAAACTGTTTTTT	CASSFSTNEKLFF
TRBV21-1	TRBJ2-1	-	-	TGTGCCAGCAGTAGCACACCCTCTTTTTCAAGAAAGGGTGAGCAGTTCTTC	CASSSTPSFSRKGEQFF
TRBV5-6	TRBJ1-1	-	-	TGTGCCAGCAGCTCTTACACTGAAGCTTTCTTT	CASSSYTEAFF
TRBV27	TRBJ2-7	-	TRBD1	TGTGCCAGCAGTTTCCTCCGGGACAGGGGGGATGAGCAGTACTTC	CASSFLRDRGDEQYF
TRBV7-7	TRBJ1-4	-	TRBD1	TGTGCCAGCAGCTTAGTTAGGAGACAGGGGTCGCGGGTCGCGGGTGAAAAACTGTTTTTT	CASSLVRRQGSRVAGEKLFF
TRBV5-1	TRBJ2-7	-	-	TGCGCCAGCAGCTTTGGGGGGCTCGAGCAGTACTTC	CASSFGGLEQYF
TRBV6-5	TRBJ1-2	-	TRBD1	TGTGCCAGCAGCCCCGGGACAGGTCTCTACACCTTC	CASSPGTGLYTF
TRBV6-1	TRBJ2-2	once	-	TGTGCCAGCAGTGAAATTGAGGCCGGGGAGCTGTTTTTT	CASSEIEAGELFF
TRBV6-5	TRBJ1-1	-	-	TGTGCCAGCACTAACTCAGGGGAGGCTGAAGCTTTCTTT	CASTNSGEAEAFF
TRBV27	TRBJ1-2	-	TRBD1	TGTGCCAGCAGTTTAGGGGGGAGACCGGGACAGGGTTTAAACTATGGCTACACCTTC	CASSLGGRPGQGLNYGYTF
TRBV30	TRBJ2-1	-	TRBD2	TGTGCCTGGAAGATTGCGGGGGGGCGTAATGAGCAGTTCTTC	CAWKIAGGRNEQFF
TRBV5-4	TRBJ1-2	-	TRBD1	TGTGCCAGCAGCCGGGGACAGGGGGGCGACTATGGCTACACCTTC	CASSRGQGGDYGYTF
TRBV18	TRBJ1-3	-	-	TGTGCCAGCTCGCCTGTACGAACCCTTGGAAACACCATATATTTT	CASSPVRTLGNTIYF
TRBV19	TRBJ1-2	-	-	TGTGCCAGTACTCCCCTGGGCCGGGTAGATGGCTACACCTTC	CASTPLGRVDGYTF
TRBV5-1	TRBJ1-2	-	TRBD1	TGCGCCAGCAGCTTCAGGGGGGAGTATGGCTACACCTTC	CASSFRGEYGYTF
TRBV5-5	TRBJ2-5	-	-	TGTGCCAGCAGCCCCAGGGGTGCGGAGACCCAGTACTTC	CASSPRGAETQYF
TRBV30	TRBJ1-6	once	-	TGTGCCTGGAATGGTGGGGATAATTCACCCCTCCACTTT	CAWNGGDNSPLHF
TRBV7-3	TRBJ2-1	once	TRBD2	TGTGCCAGCAGCTCCATGCGGGGGGGCTACAATGAGCAGTTCTTC	CASSSMRGGYNEQFF
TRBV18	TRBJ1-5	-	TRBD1	TGTGCCAGCTCGGGGACAGGTTCTAGCAATCAGCCCCAGCATTTT	CASSGTGSSNQPQHF
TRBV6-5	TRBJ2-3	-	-	TGTGCCAGCATAAACAGGGGGGGAGGAGATACGCAGTATTTT	CASINRGGGDTQYF
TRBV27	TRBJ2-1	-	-	TGTGCCAGCAGTTTGGAAACTAGTTTGAAGCAGTTCTTC	CASSLETSLKQFF
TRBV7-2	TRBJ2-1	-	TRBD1	TGTGCCAGCAGCTTAGGACAGGGAGCCTACAATGAGCAGTTCTTC	CASSLGQGAYNEQFF
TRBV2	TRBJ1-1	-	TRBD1	TGTGCCAGCAGGCAGACAGGGGTGAACACTGAAGCTTTCTTT	CASRQTGVNTEAFF
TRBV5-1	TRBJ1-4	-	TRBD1	TGCGCCAGCAGCAGGACAGGGTCTCTTGGCGGCGAAAAACTGTTTTTT	CASSRTGSLGGEKLFF